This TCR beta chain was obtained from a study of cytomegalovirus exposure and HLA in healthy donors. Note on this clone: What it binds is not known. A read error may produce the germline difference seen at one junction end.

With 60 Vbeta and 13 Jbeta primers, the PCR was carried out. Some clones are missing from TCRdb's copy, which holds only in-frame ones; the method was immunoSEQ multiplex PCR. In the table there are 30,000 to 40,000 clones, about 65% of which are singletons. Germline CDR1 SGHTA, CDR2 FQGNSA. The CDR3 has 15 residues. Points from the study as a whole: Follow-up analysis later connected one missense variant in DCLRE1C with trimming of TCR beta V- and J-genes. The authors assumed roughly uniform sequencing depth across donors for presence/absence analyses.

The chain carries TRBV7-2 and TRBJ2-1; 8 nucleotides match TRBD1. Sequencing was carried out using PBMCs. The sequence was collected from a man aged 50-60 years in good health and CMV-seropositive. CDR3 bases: TGTGCCAGCAGCCCACAGGGGACAGGAATAAATGAGCGGTTCTTC. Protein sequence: CASSPQGTGINERFF.